The entry that follows covers one T cell receptor (beta chain) sequence. This sample was included in a study of blood T cell repertoires in COVID-19. Across the study: Donors in the United States, Italy and Spain gave samples during acute or convalescent COVID-19. T cells, B-cell-depleted T cells, or PBMCs provided the cDNA or gDNA that served as material.

Profiling relied on immunoSEQ multiplex PCR, and the TCRdb table lists in-frame clones only, not all of them. The sample includes tens of thousands of clones, about nine tenths of them seen just once. The CDR3 contains 14 residues. The V gene's germline CDR1 is MNHEY and CDR2 SMNVEV (reference sequence). Trimming stripped 4 bases from V and 9 bases from J, with 16 bases between. This TCR derives from a woman aged 40 to 50 with active COVID-19. Sample: peripheral blood. The chain is built from TRBV27 and TRBJ1-5, with a possible D match to TRBD1 (6 bases). The chain's CDR3 is CASSSYGQPGPQHF. CDR3 in DNA: TGTGCCAGCAGTTCATATGGACAGCCCGGGCCCCAGCATTTT.